The source of this T cell receptor beta chain is a study of blood T cell repertoires in COVID-19. In the original analysis: The assay estimated nucleated cells by amplifying reference gene primers. Here immunoSEQ multiplex PCR was the method, and the copy in TCRdb shows in-frame clones only, minus some. V, J and clone size were drawn from that table, and D and trimming were deduced from the DNA. Counted here are 50,000 to 75,000 clones, over 75% occurring once; the ten biggest clones make up over 6.5%. This clone was observed a few times. CDR1 SNHLY and CDR2 FYNNEI come from the germline V gene. CDR3 length: 15 amino acids. V dropped 5 bases and J dropped 4 bases, with 14 bases sitting between them.

Sequencing was performed on peripheral blood. The V and J genes are TRBV2 and TRBJ1-4; the D gene is possibly TRBD1 (6 bases). This TCR derives from a man in his sixties with acute or convalescent COVID-19. In nucleotides, the CDR3 is TGTGCCAGCAGTCCACAGGGTCAGAATAATGAAAAACTGTTTTTT. It yields the protein CASSPQGQNNEKLFF.